What follows are 10 T cell receptor beta chains derived from one specimen sequenced in a study of high-grade serous ovarian cancer treatment subgroups. Assay used: immunoSEQ multiplex PCR; TCRdb lists only in-frame clones, some missing. The profile shows more than 35,000 clones, about 80% of them singletons. Tumor samples were obtained before definitive surgery or chemotherapy. The sequenced material came from tumor tissue. The receptors derive from a human donor with high-grade serous ovarian cancer.

A single count supports this clone. The rearrangement joins TRBV5-8 to TRBJ2-7; no definite D call. The CDR3 has 13 amino acids. Germline lookup yields CDR1 SGHTS and CDR2 YDEGEE. With 7 bases removed from V and 0 bases from J, the gap between germline ends came to 11 bases. CDR3 nucleotide sequence: TGTGCCAGCGGCTACGCAGCCTCCTACGAGCAGTACTTC. It translates to CASGYAASYEQYF.

V usage is TRBV5-8 and J usage is TRBJ2-7, with D possibly matching TRBD2 (5 bases). Germline CDR1 and CDR2: SGHTS and YDEGEE. Between the trimmed V and J ends, which lost 0 bases and 4 bases, there was a span of 20 bases. CDR3 size: 17 residues. CDR3 in amino acids: CASSLELLAARSYEQYF. The CDR3 bases are TGTGCCAGCAGCTTGGAATTGCTAGCCGCGCGATCTTACGAGCAGTACTTC.

The chain links TRBV7-2 to TRBJ2-1, with D unclear. Germline-derived CDR1 and CDR2 are SGHTA and FQGNSA. This CDR3 is 13 amino acids long. V was clipped by 1 base and J by 7 bases, with 8 bases between them. The CDR3 DNA follows: TGTGCCAGCAGCTTAGATCCCCCGAATGAGCAGTTCTTC. Residues: CASSLDPPNEQFF.

This clone was counted only a few times. V and J are TRBV5-1 and TRBJ2-3; D assignment may be TRBD1 or TRBD2 (5 bases each). Trimming removed 1 base from V and 3 bases from J, with 9 bases in between. The CDR3 extends over 14 amino acids. Per germline, CDR1 SGHRS and CDR2 YFSETQ. CDR3 nucleotide sequence: TGCGCCAGCAGCTTGCAGGGACGGACAGATACGCAGTATTTT. Its protein product is CASSLQGRTDTQYF. The whole variable domain, filled in from reference TRBV5-1 and TRBJ2-3, reads KAGVTQTPRYLIKTRGQQVTLSCSPISGHRSVSWYQQTPGQGLQFLFEYFSETQRNKGNFPGRFSGRQFSNSRSEMNVSTLELGDSALYLCASSLQGRTDTQYFGPGTRLTVL.

The chain joins TRBV4-1 to TRBJ2-7; 7 nucleotides match TRBD1. With 0 bases clipped from V and 3 bases from J, the junction kept 8 bases outside the gene matches. Germline V gene lookup returns CDR1 MGHRA and CDR2 YSYEKL. The CDR3 has 16 residues. The CDR3 coding sequence is TGCGCCAGCAGCCAAGACCAACAGGGGCTTCTCTACGAGCAGTACTTC. This gives the protein CASSQDQQGLLYEQYF.

The chain uses TRBV29-1 and TRBJ1-4; D is possibly TRBD1 (5 bases). The germline gives CDR1 SQVTM, CDR2 ANQGSEA. CDR3 size: 11 residues. In DNA form, the CDR3 reads TGCGGGGGGGAAGGTCCCCTCAAACTGTTTTTT. As protein: CGGEGPLKLFF.

V usage is TRBV4-3 and J usage is TRBJ2-5; D unclear. The CDR3 sequence is 16 residues long. CDR1 LGHNA and CDR2 YSLEER come from the germline V gene. Trimming left V 4 bases short and J 4 bases short, with 19 bases between. The CDR3 loop is CASSPRLSLGGETQYF. The CDR3 coding sequence is TGCGCCAGCAGCCCAAGACTGTCACTCGGCGGAGAGACCCAGTACTTC.

This clone was seen more than once but under ten times. CDR3 sequence (DNA): TGCGCCAGCAGCACGACGGGAGAAGATACGCAGTATTTT. This sequence encodes CASSTTGEDTQYF. The V and J genes are TRBV5-1 and TRBJ2-3; tentatively, D is TRBD2 (6 bases). The CDR3 runs to 13 residues. Per germline, CDR1 SGHRS and CDR2 YFSETQ. V was pared by 4 bases and J by 5 bases, with 11 bases between.

This clone was found a few times. The rearrangement links TRBV27 to TRBJ2-2; D ambiguous. CDR1 is MNHEY and CDR2 is SMNVEV in the germline V gene (reference sequence). There are 13 residues in the CDR3. The germline V and J ends were trimmed by 2 bases and 6 bases, with 7 bases remaining between them. The CDR3 nucleotides read TGTGCCAGCAGTTTAACTTTCGCCGGGGAGCTGTTTTTT. Translated, it gives CASSLTFAGELFF.

The chain joins TRBV27 to TRBJ1-2, with TRBD1 as a possible D gene (6 bases). The CDR3 contains 13 residues. Trimming removed 7 bases from V and 7 bases from J, with 16 bases in between. Per germline, CDR1 MNHEY and CDR2 SMNVEV (reference sequence). CDR3 coding DNA: TGTGCCAGCAAGGGGATGACAGGAGGTGGCTACACCTTC. Its protein product is CASKGMTGGGYTF.